Here is one TCR beta chain with its context. Here immunoSEQ multiplex PCR was the method, and the copy in TCRdb shows in-frame clones only, minus some. The sample carries about 50,000 clones, approximately 95% recorded once. The data are from a study of technical replicates of blood from several donors. Trimming removed 0 bases at V and 1 base at J, with 10 bases between. Germline CDR1 and CDR2: MGHDK and SYGVNS. The CDR3 has 15 residues. Sequences were obtained from T cells isolated from PBMCs. V gene TRBV25-1 combines with J gene TRBJ2-7, with a weak D call TRBD1 (6 bases). The clonotype originates from a human donor in good health. The CDR3 loop is CASSEYGTKSYEQYF. CDR3 bases: TGTGCCAGCAGTGAATATGGGACAAAATCCTACGAGCAGTACTTC.